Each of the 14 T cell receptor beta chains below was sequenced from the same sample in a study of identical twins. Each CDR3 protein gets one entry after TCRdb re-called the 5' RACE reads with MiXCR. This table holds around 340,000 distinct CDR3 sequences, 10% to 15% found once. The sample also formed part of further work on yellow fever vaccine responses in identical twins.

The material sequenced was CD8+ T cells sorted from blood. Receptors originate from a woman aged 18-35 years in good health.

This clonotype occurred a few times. The CDR3 spells CASSQATIRADTQYF. Written as DNA, the CDR3 is TGTGCCAGCAGCCAAGCAACGATAAGGGCAGATACGCAGTATTTT. The chain joins TRBV3-1 to TRBJ2-3, with D uncertain. The CDR3 is 15 amino acids. V was clipped by 1 base and J by 4 bases, with 12 bases between them. Germline V gene data show CDR1 as LGHDT and CDR2 as YNNKEL (reference sequence).

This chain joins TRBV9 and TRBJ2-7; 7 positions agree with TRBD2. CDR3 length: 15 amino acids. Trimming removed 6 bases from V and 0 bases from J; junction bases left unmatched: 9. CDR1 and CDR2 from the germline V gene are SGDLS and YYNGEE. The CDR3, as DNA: TGTGCCAGCACCCCTGGGCGGGAGACCTCCTACGAGCAGTACTTC. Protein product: CASTPGRETSYEQYF. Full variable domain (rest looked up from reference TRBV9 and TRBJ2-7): DSGVTQTPKHLITATGQRVTLRCSPRSGDLSVYWYQQSLDQGLQFLIQYYNGEERAKGNILERFSAQQFPDLHSELNLSSLELGDSALYFCASTPGRETSYEQYFGPGTRLTVT.

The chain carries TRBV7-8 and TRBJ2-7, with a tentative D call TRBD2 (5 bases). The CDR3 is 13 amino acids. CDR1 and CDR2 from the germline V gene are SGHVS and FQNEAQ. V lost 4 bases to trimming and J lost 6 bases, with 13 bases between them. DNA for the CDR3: TGTGCCAGCAGCTCCCGCGGTCGGGGCGAGCAGTACTTC. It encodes CASSSRGRGEQYF.

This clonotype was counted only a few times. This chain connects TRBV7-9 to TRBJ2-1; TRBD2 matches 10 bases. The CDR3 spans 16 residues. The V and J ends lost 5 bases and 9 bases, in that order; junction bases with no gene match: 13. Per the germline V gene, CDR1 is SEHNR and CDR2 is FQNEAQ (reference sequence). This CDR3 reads CASSERAGGPGSEQFF. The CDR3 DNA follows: TGTGCCAGCAGCGAAAGAGCGGGAGGGCCGGGGAGTGAGCAGTTCTTC.

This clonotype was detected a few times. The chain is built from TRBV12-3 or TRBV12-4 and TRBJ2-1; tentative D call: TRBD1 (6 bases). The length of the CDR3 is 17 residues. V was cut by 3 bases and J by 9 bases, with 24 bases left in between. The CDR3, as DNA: TGTGCCAGCAGTTTTGGGGATCTGGGGGCTCCGGTCGGTGAGCAGTTCTTC. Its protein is CASSFGDLGAPVGEQFF.

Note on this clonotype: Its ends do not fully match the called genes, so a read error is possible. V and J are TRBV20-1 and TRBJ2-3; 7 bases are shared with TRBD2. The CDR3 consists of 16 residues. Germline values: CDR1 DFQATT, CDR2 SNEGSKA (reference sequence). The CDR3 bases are TGCTGTGCCAGTGATGTGAGCGGGATGGCCCCAGATACGCAGTATTTT. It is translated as CCASDVSGMAPDTQYF.

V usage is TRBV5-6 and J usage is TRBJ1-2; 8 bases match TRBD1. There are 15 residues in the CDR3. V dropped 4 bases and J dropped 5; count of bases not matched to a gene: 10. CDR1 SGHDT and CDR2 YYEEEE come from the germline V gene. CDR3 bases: TGTGCCAGCAGCCCGGGACAGGAGAGTCGATATGGCTACACCTTC. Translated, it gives CASSPGQESRYGYTF.

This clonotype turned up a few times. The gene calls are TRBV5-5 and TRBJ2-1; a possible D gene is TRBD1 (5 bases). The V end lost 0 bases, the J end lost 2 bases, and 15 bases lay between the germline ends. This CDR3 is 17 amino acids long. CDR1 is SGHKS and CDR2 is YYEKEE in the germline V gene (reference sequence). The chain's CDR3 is CASSLDGREGPYNEQFF. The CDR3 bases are TGTGCCAGCAGCTTGGATGGCAGGGAAGGACCCTACAATGAGCAGTTCTTC.

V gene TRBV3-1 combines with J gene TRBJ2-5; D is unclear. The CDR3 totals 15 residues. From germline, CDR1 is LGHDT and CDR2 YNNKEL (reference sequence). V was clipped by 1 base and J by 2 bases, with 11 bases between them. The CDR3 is CASSQGVVAQETQYF. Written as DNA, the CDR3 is TGTGCCAGCAGCCAAGGGGTTGTGGCTCAAGAGACCCAGTACTTC.

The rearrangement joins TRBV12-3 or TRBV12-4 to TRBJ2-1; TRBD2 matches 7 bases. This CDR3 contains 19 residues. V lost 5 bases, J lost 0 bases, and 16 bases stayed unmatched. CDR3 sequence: CASSHGDDLADISYNEQFF. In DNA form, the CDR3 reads TGTGCCAGCAGTCATGGGGATGACCTAGCGGACATCTCCTACAATGAGCAGTTCTTC.

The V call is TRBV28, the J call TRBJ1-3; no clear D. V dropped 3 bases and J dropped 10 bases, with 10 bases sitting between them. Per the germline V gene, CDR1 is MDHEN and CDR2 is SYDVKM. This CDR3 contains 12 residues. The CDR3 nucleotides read TGTGCCAGCAGTTTTTCGGCAGGTACCATATATTTT. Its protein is CASSFSAGTIYF.

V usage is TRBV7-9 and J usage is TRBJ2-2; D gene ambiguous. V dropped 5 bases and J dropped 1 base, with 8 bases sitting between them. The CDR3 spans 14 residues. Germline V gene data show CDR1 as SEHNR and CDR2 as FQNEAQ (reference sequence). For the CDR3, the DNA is TGTGCCAGCAGCCCTCCAGGGAACACCGGGGAGCTGTTTTTT. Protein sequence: CASSPPGNTGELFF. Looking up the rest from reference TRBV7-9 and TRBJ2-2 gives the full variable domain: DTGVSQNPRHKITKRGQNVTFRCDPISEHNRLYWYRQTLGQGPEFLTYFQNEAQLEKSRLLSDRFSAERPKGSFSTLEIQRTEQGDSAMYLCASSPPGNTGELFFGEGSRLTVL.

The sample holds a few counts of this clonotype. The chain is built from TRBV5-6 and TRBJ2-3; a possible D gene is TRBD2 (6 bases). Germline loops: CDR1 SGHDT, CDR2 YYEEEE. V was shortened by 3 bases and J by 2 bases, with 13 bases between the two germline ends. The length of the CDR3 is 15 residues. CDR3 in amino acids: CASSSAGLDTDTQYF. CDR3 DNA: TGTGCCAGCAGCTCCGCGGGACTTGACACAGATACGCAGTATTTT.

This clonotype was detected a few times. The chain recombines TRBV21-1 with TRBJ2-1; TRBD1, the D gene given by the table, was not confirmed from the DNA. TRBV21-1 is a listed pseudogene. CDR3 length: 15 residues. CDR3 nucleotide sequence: TGTGCCAGCAGCAATGACGACAGGGGAGACAATGAGCAGTTCTTC. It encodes CASSNDDRGDNEQFF.